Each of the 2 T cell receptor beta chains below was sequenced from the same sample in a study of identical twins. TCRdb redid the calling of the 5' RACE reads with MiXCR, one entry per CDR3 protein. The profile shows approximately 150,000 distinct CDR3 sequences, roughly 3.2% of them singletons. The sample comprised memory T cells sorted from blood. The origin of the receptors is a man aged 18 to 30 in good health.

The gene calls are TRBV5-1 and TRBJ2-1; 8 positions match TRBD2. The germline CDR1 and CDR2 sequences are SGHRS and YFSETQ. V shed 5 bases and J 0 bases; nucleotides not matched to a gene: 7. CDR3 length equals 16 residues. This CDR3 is CASRPTSGSSYNEQFF. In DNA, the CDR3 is TGCGCCAGCAGGCCTACTAGCGGCAGCTCCTACAATGAGCAGTTCTTC.

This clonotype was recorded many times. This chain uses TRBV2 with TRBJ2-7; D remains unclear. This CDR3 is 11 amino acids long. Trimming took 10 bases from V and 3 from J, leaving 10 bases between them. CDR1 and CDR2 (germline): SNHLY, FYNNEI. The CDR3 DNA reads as TGTGCCAAACCTCCTAACTACGAGCAGTACGTC. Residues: CAKPPNYEQYV.